The 27 T cell receptor beta chains below all came from one sample that was sequenced in a study of blood T cell repertoires in COVID-19. Generated by immunoSEQ multiplex PCR, the TCRdb table keeps only in-frame clones and is missing some. The sample comprises around 190,000 clones, roughly four fifths of which are singletons, and around 8% rests with the top ten. The specimen sequenced was peripheral blood. The receptors shown here come from a woman aged 65 to 85 with COVID-19, enrolled during active disease.

The chain joins TRBV5-4 to TRBJ2-1; 7 nucleotides agree with TRBD1. Germline CDR1 SGHNT, CDR2 YYREEE (reference sequence). V shed 4 bases, J shed 7 bases, and the junction held 11 bases outside the gene matches. The CDR3 totals 15 residues. CDR3 sequence (DNA): TGTGCCAGCAGCGATTACAGGGGTTTCGGTAATGAGCAGTTCTTC. As protein: CASSDYRGFGNEQFF.

The rearrangement uses TRBV5-1 and TRBJ2-7; TRBD1 might be the D (6 bases). The CDR3 is 16 amino acids. Germline CDR1 reads SGHRS; CDR2 reads YFSETQ. Between the trimmed V and J ends, which lost 4 bases and 2 bases, there was a span of 19 bases. This chain's CDR3 is CASSLTTVPGAYEQYF. The CDR3 coding sequence is TGCGCCAGCAGCCTAACGACAGTCCCAGGGGCCTACGAGCAGTACTTC.

This chain joins TRBV5-1 and TRBJ2-1; D uncertain. The CDR3 spans 14 residues. V was trimmed by 0 bases and J by 2 bases, leaving 6 bases between them. Germline loops: CDR1 SGHRS, CDR2 YFSETQ. The DNA for the CDR3 is TGCGCCAGCAGCTTGGAGCGAGCCTACAATGAGCAGTTCTTC. Residues: CASSLERAYNEQFF.

This clone was recorded once. The chain links TRBV11-1 to TRBJ2-5; D not resolved. CDR3 length: 14 amino acids. Looked up from germline, CDR1 is SGHAT and CDR2 is FQDESV (reference sequence). V dropped 2 bases and J dropped 1 base, with 8 bases sitting between them. CDR3: CASSLSLSQETQYF. CDR3 sequence (DNA): TGTGCCAGCAGCTTATCGCTAAGCCAAGAGACCCAGTACTTC. Complete variable domain (other parts from reference TRBV11-1 and TRBJ2-5): EAEVAQSPRYKITEKSQAVAFWCDPISGHATLYWYRQILGQGPELLVQFQDESVVDDSQLPKDRFSAERLKGVDSTLKIQPAELGDSAMYLCASSLSLSQETQYFGPGTRLLVL.

This clone was detected a few times. The genes are TRBV2 and TRBJ1-2; the D is unclear. Germline CDR1 and CDR2: SNHLY and FYNNEI. This CDR3 contains 13 residues. V was pared by 1 base and J by 10 bases, with 13 bases between. The CDR3 loop reads CASSEGSHSPYTF. The DNA for the CDR3 is TGTGCCAGCAGTGAAGGATCCCACAGCCCCTACACCTTC.

This clone was recorded once. The chain joins TRBV10-3 to TRBJ2-2, with D perhaps matching TRBD1 (6 bases). Trimming removed 8 bases at V and 0 bases at J, with 10 bases between. The CDR3 extends over 14 amino acids. Germline CDR1 reads ENHRY; CDR2 reads SYGVKD. Here the CDR3 DNA reads TGTGCCATCGGGGACACCGCGAACACCGGGGAGCTGTTTTTT. This encodes CAIGDTANTGELFF.

The genes are TRBV28 and TRBJ1-1; D is possibly TRBD1 (6 bases). The CDR3 totals 14 residues. The germline gives CDR1 MDHEN, CDR2 SYDVKM. V was cut by 3 bases and J by 8 bases, with 16 bases left in between. The CDR3 DNA sequence: TGTGCCAGCAGTTTCTTTCGTCGAGGGACAGAAGCTTTCTTT. Translating gives CASSFFRRGTEAFF. The whole variable domain, filled in from reference TRBV28 and TRBJ1-1, reads DVKVTQSSRYLVKRTGEKVFLECVQDMDHENMFWYRQDPGLGLRLIYFSYDVKMKEKGDIPEGYSVSREKKERFSLILESASTNQTSMYLCASSFFRRGTEAFFGQGTRLTVV.

The genes are TRBV4-1 and TRBJ2-1; the match to TRBD2 covers 15 bases. Germline loops: CDR1 MGHRA, CDR2 YSYEKL. The ends lost 0 bases at V and 4 bases at J; junction bases unmatched: 10. This CDR3 has 20 residues. As DNA, the CDR3 is TGCGCCAGCAGCCAAGAGGGGACTAGCGGGAGGACAACTCCATACAATGAGCAGTTCTTC. Protein sequence: CASSQEGTSGRTTPYNEQFF.

This clone has just a few counts. The chain recombines TRBV10-2 with TRBJ1-2; 9 nucleotides line up with TRBD1. Germline loops: CDR1 WSHSY, CDR2 SAAADI. This CDR3 comprises 13 residues. The ends lost 6 bases at V and 6 bases at J; junction bases unmatched: 5. CDR3 sequence (DNA): TGCGCCAGCAGCGCACAGGGGGCACATGGCTACACCTTC. It is translated as CASSAQGAHGYTF.

This chain connects TRBV4-3 to TRBJ2-7; 8 bases match TRBD2. CDR3 length: 15 amino acids. In germline, CDR1 is LGHNA, CDR2 YSLEER. Germline trimming cut 0 bases from V and 2 bases from J; bases unmatched to any gene: 3. In DNA, the CDR3 is TGCGCCAGCAGCCAAGAACTAGCGGAAACCTACGAGCAGTACTTC. Its protein product is CASSQELAETYEQYF.

This clone is a singleton in its sample. CDR3 sequence reads: CASSSHRGVYYYGYTF. CDR3 nucleotides: TGTGCCAGCAGTTCTCACAGGGGGGTTTATTACTATGGCTACACCTTC. The J gene is TRBJ1-2, the V gene TRBV27; 8 positions agree with TRBD1. V lost 4 bases, J lost 3 bases, and 10 bases stayed unmatched. Germline loops: CDR1 MNHEY, CDR2 SMNVEV (reference sequence). This CDR3 spans 16 amino acids.

This clone was counted once. The chain joins TRBV15 to TRBJ2-5; TRBD2 is a possible D gene (6 bases). The CDR3 runs 14 residues. Trimming pared 1 base from V and 4 bases from J, leaving 10 bases between. The germline CDR1 and CDR2 sequences are LNHNV and YYDKDF (reference sequence). The CDR3 sequence: CATSRAGVAETQYF. For the CDR3, the DNA is TGTGCCACCAGCAGAGCGGGAGTAGCAGAGACCCAGTACTTC.

The rearrangement links TRBV5-1 to TRBJ2-1; TRBD2 agrees at 9 bases. The V gene end was trimmed by 4 bases and the J gene end by 6 bases; junction bases not matched to a gene: 11. This CDR3 has 16 amino acids. The V gene's germline CDR1 is SGHRS and CDR2 YFSETQ. CDR3 loop: CASSLGSGRSSNEQFF. The DNA of the CDR3 is TGCGCCAGCAGCCTAGGGAGCGGGAGGTCGAGCAATGAGCAGTTCTTC.

V gene TRBV19 combines with J gene TRBJ2-1, with 8 bases fitting TRBD2. The germline gives CDR1 LNHDA, CDR2 SQIVND (reference sequence). This CDR3 has 14 residues. Losses at the gene ends were 7 bases for V and 4 bases for J; bases not matched to a gene: 6. CDR3 residues: CASNTASGYNEQFF. DNA for the CDR3: TGTGCCAGTAATACAGCTAGCGGGTACAATGAGCAGTTCTTC.

This clone was seen once. The chain recombines TRBV27 with TRBJ1-1; 8 bases map to TRBD1. Germline V lookup: CDR1 MNHEY, CDR2 SMNVEV (reference sequence). The CDR3 length is 15 residues. With V trimmed by 6 bases and J by 6 bases, 12 bases remained unmatched. The CDR3 DNA follows: TGTGCCAGCAGCTTGGCAGGGGGCTGGGGGGCTGAAGCTTTCTTT. Protein product: CASSLAGGWGAEAFF.

This rearrangement joins TRBV9 to TRBJ2-2; the D gene is possibly TRBD1 (5 bases). Germline-derived CDR1 and CDR2 are SGDLS and YYNGEE. Trimming left V 0 bases short and J 3 bases short, with 12 bases between. The length of the CDR3 is 16 residues. The CDR3 loop reads CASSVGRTGHTGELFF. DNA of the CDR3: TGTGCCAGCAGCGTAGGTCGAACAGGCCACACCGGGGAGCTGTTTTTT.

The chain recombines TRBV10-2 with TRBJ2-3; D remains unclear. The CDR3 totals 16 residues. V lost 3 bases and J lost 0, with 13 bases in between. Per the germline V gene, CDR1 is WSHSY and CDR2 is SAAADI. CDR3 coding DNA: TGCGCCAGCAGTGACCCCCCCAGTCGAAGCACAGATACGCAGTATTTT. This encodes CASSDPPSRSTDTQYF.

This clone was detected once. The V gene is TRBV28, the J gene TRBJ2-5; TRBD1 is a possible D gene (6 bases). The CDR3 runs 12 residues. The ends were cut back, 5 bases at V and 9 bases at J, with 13 bases in the middle. The germline CDR1 and CDR2 sequences are MDHEN and SYDVKM. The CDR3 DNA reads as TGTGCCAGCAGTGGACAGTTCCCGGCCCAGTACTTC. Encoded protein: CASSGQFPAQYF.

The V gene is TRBV6-6, the J gene TRBJ1-5; TRBD1 is a possible D gene (6 bases). V lost 6 bases to trimming and J lost 12 bases, with 21 bases between them. The CDR3 has 14 amino acids. The germline gives CDR1 MNHNY, CDR2 SVGAGI (reference sequence). The DNA for the CDR3 is TGTGCCAGCAGAAACCTTCTACAGGGTAACCTCCAGCATTTT. It is translated as CASRNLLQGNLQHF.

This clone was counted a single time. The chain has TRBV7-9 and TRBJ2-3; no definite D call. Germline CDR1 reads SEHNR; CDR2 reads FQNEAQ (reference sequence). The CDR3 is made up of 15 amino acids. V lost 0 bases to trimming and J lost 3 bases, with 10 bases between them. The CDR3 DNA sequence: TGTGCCAGCAGCTTAGCGTGGGTCGGGACAGATACGCAGTATTTT. Protein sequence: CASSLAWVGTDTQYF.

The V gene is TRBV20-1, the J gene TRBJ2-7, with 9 bases matching TRBD1. Per the germline V gene, CDR1 is DFQATT and CDR2 is SNEGSKA (reference sequence). The CDR3 is 11 amino acids. Losses at the gene ends were 6 bases for V and 12 bases for J; bases not matched to a gene: 9. This CDR3 reads CSARQGGPSYF. The DNA of the CDR3 is TGCAGTGCGCGACAGGGGGGGCCGTCGTACTTC.

V gene TRBV28 combines with J gene TRBJ2-1; D unresolved. This CDR3 is 17 amino acids long. V lost 3 bases and J lost 0, with 15 bases in between. CDR1 and CDR2 from the germline V gene are MDHEN and SYDVKM. CDR3: CASSFGLSFSSYNEQFF. The CDR3 coding sequence is TGTGCCAGCAGTTTCGGGTTGAGCTTTAGCTCCTACAATGAGCAGTTCTTC.

This sequence joins TRBV7-2 and TRBJ2-6; TRBD1 matches 9 bases. Unmatched junction bases numbered 4, after V lost 2 bases and J lost 2 bases. The CDR3 is 17 amino acids. Germline lookup yields CDR1 SGHTA and CDR2 FQGNSA. The CDR3 is CASSLTGGLAGANVLTF. CDR3 bases: TGTGCCAGCAGCTTAACAGGGGGCCTGGCTGGGGCCAACGTCCTGACTTTC. The whole variable domain, filled in from reference TRBV7-2 and TRBJ2-6, reads GAGVSQSPSNKVTEKGKDVELRCDPISGHTALYWYRQSLGQGLEFLIYFQGNSAPDKSGLPSDRFSAERTGGSVSTLTIQRTQQEDSAVYLCASSLTGGLAGANVLTFGAGSRLTVL.

The rearrangement joins TRBV9 to TRBJ2-7, with TRBD2 matching over 14 bases. Per germline, CDR1 SGDLS and CDR2 YYNGEE. J gave up 5 bases and V 0 bases, and 4 bases lay outside the gene matches. CDR3 size: 16 residues. The CDR3 loop reads CASSVGGLAGVNEQYF. In DNA, the CDR3 is TGTGCCAGCAGCGTAGGGGGACTAGCGGGAGTCAACGAGCAGTACTTC.

This clone was counted only a few times. The genes are TRBV28 and TRBJ2-3; 8 nucleotides line up with TRBD2. V lost 8 bases and J lost 3; bases outside the gene matches: 10. There are 15 residues in the CDR3. The germline CDR1 and CDR2 sequences are MDHEN and SYDVKM. CDR3 region: CASGLSGSRTDTQYF. The CDR3 nucleotides are TGTGCCAGCGGCTTAAGCGGGAGTCGTACAGATACGCAGTATTTT.

CDR3 sequence: CATSPQGAGLDYGYTF. The CDR3 DNA reads as TGTGCCACCAGCCCGCAGGGGGCCGGGCTTGACTATGGCTACACCTTC. The chain is built from TRBV24-1 and TRBJ1-2; 8 bases match TRBD1. The CDR3 extends over 16 amino acids. Losses at the gene ends were 7 bases for V and 3 bases for J; bases not matched to a gene: 12. In germline, CDR1 is KGHDR, CDR2 SFDVKD.

The J gene is TRBJ1-2, the V gene TRBV11-2; unclear D gene. This CDR3 spans 12 amino acids. Per germline, CDR1 SGHAT and CDR2 FQNNGV. The V end was cut by 4 bases, the J end by 4 bases, with 7 bases between. The CDR3 nucleotides are TGTGCCAGCAGCTCTGAGGGCTATGGCTACACCTTC. Protein product: CASSSEGYGYTF.